These 22 T cell receptor beta chains share one sample of origin, sequenced in a study of CD8 T cells in ankylosing spondylitis. Study-wide results and limits: Several highly homologous variants made up a TCR beta motif that seemed to typify ankylosing spondylitis blood.

TCRdb reprocessed the 5' RACE reads via MiXCR and lists one record per CDR3 protein. The table has roughly 700,000 distinct CDR3 sequences, under 20% seen once. Antigen specificity for these receptors is unknown. Material for sequencing was blood, either unsorted or a sorted T cell fraction (not recorded which). The receptors were gathered from a male donor with ankylosing spondylitis.

This clonotype was detected many times. CDR3 amino acids: CSARPLAGTSYEQYF. The CDR3 coding sequence is TGCAGTGCTAGACCGCTAGCGGGGACCTCCTACGAGCAGTACTTC. This chain uses TRBV20-1 with TRBJ2-7; TRBD2 agrees at 9 bases. Trimming took 2 bases from V and 0 from J; bases not matched to a gene: 5. The germline V gene has CDR1 DFQATT and CDR2 SNEGSKA (reference sequence). CDR3 size: 15 residues.

This clonotype was seen only a few times. Here the CDR3 reads CAISDQSSYNEQFF. The CDR3 nucleotides read TGTGCCATCAGCGACCAGAGCTCCTACAATGAGCAGTTCTTC. The chain carries TRBV10-3 and TRBJ2-1; D is ambiguous. The CDR3 loop spans 14 amino acids. Germline V CDR1 and CDR2: ENHRY, SYGVKD. V was cut by 6 bases and J by 0 bases, with 9 bases left in between.

The chain links TRBV3-1 to TRBJ1-1, with D tentatively TRBD1 (5 bases). This CDR3 contains 13 residues. Germline CDR1 and CDR2: LGHDT and YNNKEL (reference sequence). V was shortened by 1 base and J by 11 bases, with 14 bases between the two germline ends. The CDR3 region is CASSQAEGRGAFF. DNA of the CDR3: TGTGCCAGCAGCCAAGCTGAGGGGCGCGGTGCTTTCTTT.

This clonotype was recorded many times. The gene calls are TRBV5-1 and TRBJ2-3; no firm D call. The germline V and J ends were trimmed by 4 bases and 4 bases, with 7 bases remaining between them. This CDR3 is 12 amino acids long. Germline CDR1 and CDR2: SGHRS and YFSETQ. In DNA, the CDR3 is TGCGCCAGCAGCCGTCCCGCAGATACGCAGTATTTT. Protein product: CASSRPADTQYF.

This clonotype turned up a few times. The chain links TRBV7-9 to TRBJ2-3; either TRBD1 or TRBD2 may fit D (7 bases each). V lost 10 bases and J lost 7, with 21 bases in between. Germline assignment: CDR1 SEHNR and CDR2 FQNEAQ (reference sequence). The CDR3 totals 14 residues. The CDR3 DNA is TGTGCCACCGGACCAGGGGGGGGGATCAATACGCAGTATTTT. Translation: CATGPGGGINTQYF.

Remarks on this clonotype: This may be a read error, as it is one base from a much larger clone. The CDR3 nucleotides read TGCAGTGCTAGGGGACTAGCGTCCTACAATGAGCAGTTCTTC. The encoded protein is CSARGLASYNEQFF. The rearrangement uses TRBV20-1 and TRBJ2-1, with 10 bases identical to TRBD2. The CDR3 is made up of 14 amino acids. CDR1 is DFQATT and CDR2 is SNEGSKA in the germline V gene (reference sequence). The V and J ends lost 3 bases and 1 base, in that order; junction bases with no gene match: 0.

The chain joins TRBV9 to TRBJ2-1; 12 positions agree with TRBD2. J lost 9 bases, V lost 0 bases, and 7 bases had no gene match. Germline assignment: CDR1 SGDLS and CDR2 YYNGEE. The CDR3 sequence is 16 residues long. The CDR3 region has the DNA TGTGCCAGCAGCGTAGAAGAGACTAGCGGGAGACCTGAGCAGTTCTTC. This codes for CASSVEETSGRPEQFF. Variable domain in full (rest from reference TRBV9 and TRBJ2-1): DSGVTQTPKHLITATGQRVTLRCSPRSGDLSVYWYQQSLDQGLQFLIQYYNGEERAKGNILERFSAQQFPDLHSELNLSSLELGDSALYFCASSVEETSGRPEQFFGPGTRLTVL.

The table lists this clonotype with a few counts. The CDR3 region is CSFNFGTGVLGYTF. The CDR3 DNA follows: TGCAGCTTCAATTTCGGGACAGGGGTTTTGGGCTACACCTTC. V gene TRBV29-1 combines with J gene TRBJ1-2, with 10 bases that match TRBD1. The V and J ends lost 8 bases and 8 bases, in that order; junction bases with no gene match: 14. The CDR3 extends over 14 amino acids. CDR1 and CDR2 (germline): SQVTM, ANQGSEA.

The genes are TRBV11-3 and TRBJ2-7; possible D gene TRBD1, 5 bases. This CDR3 spans 16 amino acids. Germline V CDR1 and CDR2: SGHNT, YENEEA. Trimming shortened V by 1 base and J by 4 bases, and 17 bases separated the two germline ends. The CDR3 region is CASSLGGTNKPYEQYF. CDR3 in DNA: TGTGCCAGCAGCTTAGGGGGCACAAACAAGCCTTACGAGCAGTACTTC.

CDR3 bases: TGTGCCACCAGCAGAGTAATCGGGGGGGCCTCCACAGATACGCAGTATTTT. It translates to CATSRVIGGASTDTQYF. This chain uses TRBV15 with TRBJ2-3; TRBD2 matches 8 bases. The germline V gene has CDR1 LNHNV and CDR2 YYDKDF (reference sequence). This CDR3 spans 17 amino acids. J was trimmed by 2 bases and V by 1 base; bases with no gene match: 8.

This chain connects TRBV5-1 to TRBJ2-1; D gene unclear. This CDR3 is built from 16 residues. The germline gives CDR1 SGHRS, CDR2 YFSETQ. Trimming left V 4 bases short and J 3 bases short, with 17 bases between. CDR3 nucleotide sequence: TGCGCCAGCAGCCCCATCCCCCTGGTAGGCTACAATGAGCAGTTCTTC. It yields the protein CASSPIPLVGYNEQFF.

This clonotype appeared a single time. The genes are TRBV6-1 and TRBJ1-4; 7 bases are a match to TRBD1. There are 16 residues in the CDR3. CDR1 is MNHNS, CDR2 SASEGT, per germline. With V trimmed by 6 bases and J by 3 bases, 10 bases remained unmatched. As DNA, the CDR3 is TGTGCCAGCAGGCTGACAGGGTGGCTACCTAATGAAAAACTGTTTTTT. It codes for CASRLTGWLPNEKLFF.

This clonotype was observed a handful of times. The rearrangement joins TRBV7-8 to TRBJ2-1, with TRBD2 matching 8 bases. The CDR3 has 15 residues. Germline V CDR1 and CDR2: SGHVS, FQNEAQ. Losses at the gene ends were 2 bases for V and 7 bases for J; bases not matched to a gene: 7. The CDR3 nucleotides read TGTGCCAGCAGCTTACTAGCGGGCCGGGGGAATGAGCAGTTCTTC. Encoded protein: CASSLLAGRGNEQFF.

This clonotype was detected a few times. This chain uses TRBV15 with TRBJ2-1, with TRBD2 matching 12 bases. Germline CDR1 and CDR2: LNHNV and YYDKDF (reference sequence). The CDR3 extends over 17 amino acids. Unmatched junction bases numbered 7, after V lost 5 bases and J lost 2 bases. CDR3 loop: CATSPGASGGAYNEQFF. CDR3 nucleotide sequence: TGTGCCACCAGCCCCGGGGCTAGCGGGGGGGCCTACAATGAGCAGTTCTTC.

The chain employs TRBV5-1 and TRBJ2-5, with D tentatively TRBD2 (5 bases). Germline V CDR1 and CDR2: SGHRS, YFSETQ. With 2 bases removed from V and 2 bases from J, the gap between germline ends came to 7 bases. CDR3 length: 13 amino acids. The CDR3 region has the DNA TGCGCCAGCAGCTTCCAGCGGCAAGAGACCCAGTACTTC. Its protein product is CASSFQRQETQYF.

The chain couples TRBV27 to TRBJ2-3; D is perhaps TRBD1 or TRBD2 (5 bases each). The CDR3 is 15 residues long. The V end lost 0 bases, the J end lost 14 bases, and 21 bases lay between the germline ends. Germline V gene sequence: CDR1 MNHEY, CDR2 SMNVEV (reference sequence). The CDR3: CASSLSLAHGGKRYF. CDR3 DNA: TGTGCCAGCAGTTTATCATTAGCCCATGGGGGAAAGAGGTATTTT.

The J gene is TRBJ2-1, the V gene TRBV20-1; 11 bases align to TRBD2. Germline CDR1 is DFQATT and CDR2 is SNEGSKA (reference sequence). The CDR3 covers 14 residues. J lost 4 bases, V lost 7 bases, and 6 bases had no gene match. The CDR3 protein is CSVAGTSGYNEQFF. CDR3 nucleotides: TGCAGTGTAGCCGGGACTAGCGGTTACAATGAGCAGTTCTTC.

In its sample, this clonotype was seen a few times. The CDR3: CASSQDWGTVSYEQYF. The CDR3 region has the DNA TGCGCCAGCAGCCAAGATTGGGGGACAGTTTCCTACGAGCAGTACTTC. This chain uses TRBV4-1 with TRBJ2-7; 7 positions agree with TRBD1. The length of the CDR3 is 16 residues. Germline V gene lookup returns CDR1 MGHRA and CDR2 YSYEKL. The V gene end was trimmed by 0 bases and the J gene end by 1 base; junction bases not matched to a gene: 6.

In this sample, this clonotype turned up a few times. J is TRBJ1-2 and V is TRBV29-1; D gene ambiguous. Trimming stripped 5 bases from V and 8 bases from J, with 12 bases between. CDR3 length equals 11 residues. In germline, CDR1 is SQVTM, CDR2 ANQGSEA. CDR3 region: CSVYLGGGYTF. The CDR3 DNA is TGCAGCGTTTACCTCGGCGGGGGCTACACCTTC.

The chain has TRBV7-9 and TRBJ2-1; D gene ambiguous. The germline V gene encodes CDR1 SEHNR and CDR2 FQNEAQ (reference sequence). V gave up 5 bases and J gave up 6 bases, with 11 bases separating them. This CDR3 contains 13 residues. The CDR3 bases are TGTGCCAGCAGCCCTCGGGCCATCAATGAGCAGTTCTTC. This gives the protein CASSPRAINEQFF.

V usage is TRBV28 and J usage is TRBJ2-1; TRBD2 might be the D (7 bases). The CDR3 contains 17 residues. V gave up 3 bases and J gave up 0 bases, with 15 bases separating them. Germline V lookup: CDR1 MDHEN, CDR2 SYDVKM. CDR3 protein: CASSFRGLADSYNEQFF. The CDR3 DNA sequence: TGTGCCAGCAGTTTTCGGGGGCTAGCGGACTCCTACAATGAGCAGTTCTTC.

The chain is built from TRBV6-6 and TRBJ1-1, with a tentative D call TRBD1 (5 bases). CDR1 is MNHNY, CDR2 SVGAGI, per germline (reference sequence). The CDR3 covers 13 residues. V lost 4 bases to trimming and J lost 8 bases, with 14 bases between them. CDR3 nucleotide sequence: TGTGCCAGCAGTTCCAAGGACAATCTAGAAGCTTTCTTT. Its translation is CASSSKDNLEAFF.